What follows is one T cell receptor (beta chain) and its context. Its matching antigen is unknown. The amount of total RNA extracted per sample was at least 5.5 micrograms. This specimen belongs to a study of blood T cells in healthy people across ages. Using a J-beta primer mix together with a sample-barcoded 5' primer, a second PCR was run for about 6 to 12 cycles. Researchers report that each sample yielded at least 2.5 million CDR3-containing paired-end reads. Via MiXCR, TCRdb re-called the 5' RACE reads, giving one row per CDR3 protein. The data contain under 950,000 distinct CDR3 sequences, about a fifth of them seen just once; the ten biggest clones take up approximately 20%. Trimming removed 3 bases at V and 3 bases at J, with 9 bases between. CDR3 length: 13 residues. Study-wide results and limits: It was not known whether donors were CMV positive (a possible confounder of expanded clonotype changes). Estimates of diversity drawn from one million T cells were considered underestimates.

The origin of this receptor is a man aged 65-85 years in good health. Sequenced: blood. V usage is TRBV12-3 or TRBV12-4 and J usage is TRBJ2-7; D gene ambiguous. The CDR3 sequence is CASSFWGIYEQYF. Here the CDR3 DNA reads TGTGCCAGCAGTTTTTGGGGAATCTACGAGCAGTACTTC.